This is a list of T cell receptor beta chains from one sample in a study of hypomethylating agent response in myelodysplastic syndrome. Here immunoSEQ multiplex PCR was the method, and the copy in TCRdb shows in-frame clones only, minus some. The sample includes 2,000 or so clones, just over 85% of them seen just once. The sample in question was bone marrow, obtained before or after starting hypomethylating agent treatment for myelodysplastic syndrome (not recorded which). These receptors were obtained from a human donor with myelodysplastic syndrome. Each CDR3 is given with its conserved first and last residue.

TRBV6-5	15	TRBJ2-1	CASRLGTSFNNEQFF
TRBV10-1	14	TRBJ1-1	CASSVITGNTEAFF
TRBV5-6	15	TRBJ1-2	CASSSPGQALYGYTF
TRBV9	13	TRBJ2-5	CASSLSSQETQYF
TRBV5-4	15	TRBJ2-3	CASRSRGGRTDTQYF
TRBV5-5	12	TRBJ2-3	CASSLRPDTQYF
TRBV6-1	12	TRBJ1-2	CASSTILYGYTF
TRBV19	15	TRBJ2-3	CASSAQPGSTDTQYF
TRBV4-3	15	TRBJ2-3	CASSQVALGPDTQYF
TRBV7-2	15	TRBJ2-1	CASGGLANSYNEQFF
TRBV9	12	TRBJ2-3	CASSVDRDTQYF
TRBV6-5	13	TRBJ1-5	CASSYGQNQPQHF
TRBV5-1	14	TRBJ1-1	CASSPSTGNTEAFF
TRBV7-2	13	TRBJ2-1	CASGYAPDNEQFF
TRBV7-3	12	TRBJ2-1	CASSPDGSEQFF
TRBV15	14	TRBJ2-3	CATSRMTGTDTQYF
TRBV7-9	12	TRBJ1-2	CASSFENYGYTF
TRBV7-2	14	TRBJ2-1	CASNRPPGSNEQFF
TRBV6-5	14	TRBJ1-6	CAAREGADNSPLHF
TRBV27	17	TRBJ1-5	CASTWDRPIYSNQPQHF
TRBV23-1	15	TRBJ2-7	CASRLTGQGHYEQYF
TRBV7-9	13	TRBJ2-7	CASSLSASNEQYF
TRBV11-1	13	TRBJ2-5	CASSARGKVTQYF
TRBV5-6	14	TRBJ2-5	CASSLDRNQETQYF
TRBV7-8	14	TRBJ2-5	CASSSTGARETQYF
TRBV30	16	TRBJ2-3	CAWSTLAGGPVYTQYF
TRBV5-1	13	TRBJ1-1	CASSVQPNTEAFF
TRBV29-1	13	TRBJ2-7	CSVTGGGGYEQYF
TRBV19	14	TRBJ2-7	CASSTMQGPNEQYF
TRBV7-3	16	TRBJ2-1	CASSLDHAVGSNEQFF
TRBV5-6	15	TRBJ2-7	CASTLWTGKTSEQYF